Listed below are T cell receptor beta chains from one sample, sequenced in a study of identical twins. TCRdb independently ran MiXCR on the 5' RACE reads; one entry per CDR3 protein. The sample consists of 260,000 or so distinct CDR3 sequences, around 7.6% of them appearing once. This same sample was also taken into another study, of yellow fever vaccine responses in identical twins.

Sample: CD8+ T cells sorted from blood. These receptors originate from a woman younger than 35 in good health. The CDR3 runs from the conserved cysteine through the conserved F or W. The D gene is left open where the match is weak. Expanded clones are given a class, and other clones once, few, many or no size at all.

NA	TRBV2	TRBD2	TRBJ2-1	CASRTSGINEQFF	TGTGCCAGCAGGACTAGCGGGATTAATGAGCAGTTCTTC
few	TRBV5-6	NA	TRBJ2-3	CASSWGPMDTQYF	TGTGCCAGCAGCTGGGGGCCTATGGATACGCAGTATTTT
few	TRBV4-1	NA	TRBJ1-6	CASSQDHREIAYNSPLHF	TGCGCCAGCAGCCAAGATCACAGGGAGATAGCCTATAATTCACCCCTCCACTTT
few	TRBV2	TRBD2	TRBJ2-7	CASSEIAGGTYEQYF	TGTGCCAGCAGTGAAATAGCGGGAGGTACCTACGAGCAGTACTTC
NA	TRBV24-1	NA	TRBJ2-2	CATSQPGGELFF	TGTGCCACCAGTCAACCCGGAGGGGAGCTGTTTTTT
many	TRBV7-9	NA	TRBJ2-7	CASTSTIKGHSEQYF	TGTGCCAGCACTTCGACGATAAAGGGTCACTCCGAGCAGTACTTC
many	TRBV7-2	NA	TRBJ1-1	CASSSRGVGADTEAFF	TGTGCCAGCAGCTCCCGGGGTGTGGGAGCGGACACTGAAGCTTTCTTT
many	TRBV7-8	TRBD1	TRBJ2-2	CASSTTSGTGTLGELFF	TGTGCCAGCAGCACAACCTCCGGGACAGGGACGTTGGGGGAGCTGTTTTTT
few	TRBV27	TRBD1	TRBJ1-1	CASRWSGGTEAFF	TGTGCCAGCAGGTGGTCAGGGGGCACTGAAGCTTTCTTT
NA	TRBV2	TRBD2	TRBJ2-7	CASRREGTYEQYF	TGTGCCAGCAGGAGGGAGGGGACCTACGAGCAGTACTTC
NA	TRBV6-5	NA	TRBJ2-7	CASSYGRGREQYF	TGTGCCAGCAGTTACGGGCGGGGTCGAGAGCAGTACTTC
many	TRBV25-1	TRBD1	TRBJ1-2	CASSPAGTGYGYTF	TGTGCCAGCAGCCCCGCCGGGACAGGCTATGGCTACACCTTC
few	TRBV29-1	TRBD2	TRBJ2-1	CSVEARLAGGSYNEQFF	TGCAGCGTTGAAGCGAGACTAGCGGGAGGGTCCTACAATGAGCAGTTCTTC
few	TRBV15	NA	TRBJ2-7	CATSSPGERNSYEQYF	TGTGCCACCAGCAGCCCGGGGGAGAGAAACTCCTACGAGCAGTACTTC
few	TRBV28	NA	TRBJ2-3	CASSPIREVGTDTQYF	TGTGCCAGCAGTCCAATCAGGGAAGTGGGCACAGATACGCAGTATTTT
few	TRBV7-8	TRBD1	TRBJ1-1	CASSLRDRGAEAFF	TGTGCCAGCAGCCTCCGGGACAGGGGCGCCGAAGCTTTCTTT
few	TRBV7-8	NA	TRBJ1-1	CASSTQLNTEAFF	TGTGCCAGCAGCACGCAGCTGAACACTGAAGCTTTCTTT
NA	TRBV20-1	NA	TRBJ2-1	CSASRRGGSYNEQFF	TGCAGTGCTAGTCGCCGGGGCGGATCCTACAATGAGCAGTTCTTC
NA	TRBV7-9	NA	TRBJ2-1	CASSSPEAYNEQFF	TGTGCCAGCAGCTCCCCGGAAGCCTACAATGAGCAGTTCTTC
many	TRBV5-1	NA	TRBJ1-1	CASRDRELGNTEAFF	TGCGCCAGCAGGGACCGGGAACTGGGAAACACTGAAGCTTTCTTT
NA	TRBV12-3/TRBV12-4	NA	TRBJ1-4	CASSLGLVGGPNEKLFF	TGTGCCAGCAGTTTGGGGCTGGTTGGAGGCCCAAATGAAAAACTGTTTTTT
many	TRBV5-1	NA	TRBJ1-2	CASSPGNFGYGYTF	TGCGCCAGCAGCCCGGGAAATTTCGGCTATGGCTACACCTTC
many	TRBV5-1	NA	TRBJ1-3	CASSLGSGNTIYF	TGCGCCAGCAGCTTGGGCTCTGGAAACACCATATATTTT
many	TRBV12-3/TRBV12-4	TRBD2	TRBJ2-3	CASSWGGADTQYF	TGTGCCAGCAGTTGGGGGGGAGCAGATACGCAGTATTTT
few	TRBV7-9	NA	TRBJ2-3	CASSLAQTDPTDTQYF	TGTGCCAGCAGCTTAGCGCAGACAGATCCCACAGATACGCAGTATTTT
few	TRBV21-1	NA	TRBJ2-1	CASSKIDSHSYNEQFF	TGTGCCAGCAGCAAAATTGACAGTCATTCCTACAATGAGCAGTTCTTC
NA	TRBV12-3/TRBV12-4	NA	TRBJ2-5	CASSPDTYQETLYF	TGTGCCAGCAGTCCAGACACGTACCAAGAGACCCTGTACTTC
few	TRBV7-2	NA	TRBJ2-2	CASSQAPGGELFF	TGTGCCAGCAGCCAAGCGCCAGGAGGGGAGCTGTTTTTT
few	TRBV20-1	NA	TRBJ2-5	CSARGSAADSETQYF	TGCAGTGCTAGAGGGAGCGCAGCGGACTCGGAGACCCAGTACTTC
NA	TRBV6-6	NA	TRBJ1-5	CASSYSTQPQHF	TGTGCCAGCAGTTACTCAACTCAGCCCCAGCATTTT
many	TRBV29-1	NA	TRBJ2-3	CSVAGSRTDTQYF	TGCAGCGTTGCGGGGTCGCGCACAGATACGCAGTATTTT
few	TRBV6-1	NA	TRBJ2-5	CASSDFWAGEPGEQETQYF	TGTGCCAGCAGTGATTTTTGGGCAGGGGAGCCCGGGGAGCAAGAGACCCAGTACTTC
NA	TRBV20-1	NA	TRBJ2-1	CSARDQSSPFF	TGCAGTGCTAGAGATCAGTCTAGCCCCTTCTTC
many	TRBV12-3/TRBV12-4	NA	TRBJ2-3	CASSLAPYREGTDTQYF	TGTGCCAGCAGTTTAGCTCCTTACAGGGAAGGCACAGATACGCAGTATTTT
few	TRBV3-1	TRBD2	TRBJ2-5	CASSQERTSVETQYF	TGTGCCAGCAGCCAAGAAAGAACTAGCGTGGAGACCCAGTACTTC
few	TRBV2	NA	TRBJ2-2	CASRPYGGAHTGELFF	TGTGCCAGCAGGCCGTATGGAGGGGCCCACACCGGGGAGCTGTTTTTT
few	TRBV6-5	NA	TRBJ1-1	CASSSQTVTEAFF	TGTGCCAGCAGTTCCCAAACGGTTACTGAAGCTTTCTTT
many	TRBV5-6	NA	TRBJ2-7	CASSNGQPYEQYF	TGTGCCAGCAGCAACGGCCAGCCGTACGAGCAGTACTTC
few	TRBV6-5	NA	TRBJ2-7	CASSYGEGQYF	TGTGCCAGCAGTTATGGAGAGGGGCAGTACTTC
many	TRBV29-1	NA	TRBJ2-7	CSVTGMDHTPYEQYF	TGCAGCGTTACCGGTATGGACCACACGCCCTACGAGCAGTACTTC
many	TRBV12-3/TRBV12-4	NA	TRBJ2-3	CASSPNTGLTDTQYF	TGTGCCAGCAGTCCAAACACGGGACTCACAGATACGCAGTATTTT
few	TRBV28	TRBD2	TRBJ2-2	CASSSWTGGLTGELFF	TGTGCCAGCAGCTCCTGGACGGGAGGCCTAACCGGGGAGCTGTTTTTT
NA	TRBV7-9	NA	TRBJ2-7	CASRRSHEQYF	TGTGCCAGCAGAAGGTCCCACGAGCAGTACTTC
NA	TRBV5-1	TRBD1	TRBJ1-2	CASSEPKTGGGKVGYTF	TGCGCCAGCAGCGAACCAAAGACAGGGGGCGGAAAGGTTGGCTACACCTTC
many	TRBV10-3	TRBD1	TRBJ2-3	CAISVGRGRSDTQYF	TGTGCCATCAGTGTAGGCAGGGGGCGTTCAGATACGCAGTATTTT